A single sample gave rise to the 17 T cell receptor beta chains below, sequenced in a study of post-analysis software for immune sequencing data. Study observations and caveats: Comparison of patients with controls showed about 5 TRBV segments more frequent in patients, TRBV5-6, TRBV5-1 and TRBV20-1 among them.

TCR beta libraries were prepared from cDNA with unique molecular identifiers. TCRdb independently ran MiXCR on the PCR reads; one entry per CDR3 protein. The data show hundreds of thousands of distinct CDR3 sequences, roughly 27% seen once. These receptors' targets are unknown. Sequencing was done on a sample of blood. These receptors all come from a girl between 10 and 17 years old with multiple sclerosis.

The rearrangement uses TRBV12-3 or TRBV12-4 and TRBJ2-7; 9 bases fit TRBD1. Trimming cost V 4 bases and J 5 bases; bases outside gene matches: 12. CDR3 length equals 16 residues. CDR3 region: CASSSRDRDSKHEQYF. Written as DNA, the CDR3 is TGTGCCAGCAGTTCCCGGGACAGGGACTCCAAGCACGAGCAGTACTTC.

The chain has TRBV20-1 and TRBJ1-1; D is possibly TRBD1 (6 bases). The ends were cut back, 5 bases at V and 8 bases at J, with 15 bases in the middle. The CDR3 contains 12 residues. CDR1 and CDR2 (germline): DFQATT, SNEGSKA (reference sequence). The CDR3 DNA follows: TGCAGTGCTGAGGATCGGGGGCCGGAAGCTTTCTTT. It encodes CSAEDRGPEAFF.

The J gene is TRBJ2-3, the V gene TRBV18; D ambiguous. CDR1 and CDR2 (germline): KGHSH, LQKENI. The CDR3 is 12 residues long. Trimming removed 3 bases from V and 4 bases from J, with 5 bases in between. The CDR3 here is CASSPFPDTQYF. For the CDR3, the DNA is TGTGCCAGCTCACCCTTCCCAGATACGCAGTATTTT.

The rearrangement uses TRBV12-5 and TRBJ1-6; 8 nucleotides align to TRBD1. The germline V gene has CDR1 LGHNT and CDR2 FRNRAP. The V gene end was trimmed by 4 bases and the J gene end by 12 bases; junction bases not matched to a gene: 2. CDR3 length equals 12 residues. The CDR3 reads CASGSGTGPLHF. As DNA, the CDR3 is TGTGCTAGTGGTTCCGGGACAGGACCCCTCCACTTT. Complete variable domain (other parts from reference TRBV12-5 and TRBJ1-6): DARVTQTPRHKVTEMGQEVTMRCQPILGHNTVFWYRQTMMQGLELLAYFRNRAPLDDSGMPKDRFSAEMPDATLATLKIQPSEPRDSAVYFCASGSGTGPLHFGNGTRLTVT.

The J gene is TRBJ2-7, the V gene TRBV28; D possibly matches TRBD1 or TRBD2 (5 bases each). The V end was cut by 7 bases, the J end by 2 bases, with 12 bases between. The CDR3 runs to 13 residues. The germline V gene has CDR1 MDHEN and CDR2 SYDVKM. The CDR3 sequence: CASTGAATYEQYF. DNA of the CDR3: TGTGCCAGCACCGGGGCAGCTACCTACGAGCAGTACTTC.

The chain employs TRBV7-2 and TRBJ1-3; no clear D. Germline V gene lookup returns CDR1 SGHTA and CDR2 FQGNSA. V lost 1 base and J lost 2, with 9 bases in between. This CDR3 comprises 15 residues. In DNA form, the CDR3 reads TGTGCCAGCAGCTTAGACCGGGTCACTGGAAACACCATATATTTT. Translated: CASSLDRVTGNTIYF.

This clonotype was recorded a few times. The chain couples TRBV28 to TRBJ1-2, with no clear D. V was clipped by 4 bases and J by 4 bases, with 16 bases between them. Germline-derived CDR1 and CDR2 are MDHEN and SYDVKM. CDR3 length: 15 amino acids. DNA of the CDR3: TGTGCCAGCAGTTACCCCGCGGCGTTAGGCTATGGCTACACCTTC. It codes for CASSYPAALGYGYTF.

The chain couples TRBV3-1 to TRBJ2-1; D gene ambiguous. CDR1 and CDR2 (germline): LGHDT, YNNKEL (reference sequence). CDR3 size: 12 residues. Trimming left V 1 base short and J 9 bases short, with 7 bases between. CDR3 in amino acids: CASSQATSEQFF. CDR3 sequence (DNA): TGTGCCAGCAGCCAAGCGACGAGTGAGCAGTTCTTC.

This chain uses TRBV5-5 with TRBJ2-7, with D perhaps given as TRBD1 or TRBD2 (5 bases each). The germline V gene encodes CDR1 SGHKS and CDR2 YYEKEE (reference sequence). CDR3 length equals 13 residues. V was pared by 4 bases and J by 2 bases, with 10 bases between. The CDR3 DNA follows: TGTGCCAGCAGCGGGGACCCCACCTACGAGCAGTACTTC. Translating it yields CASSGDPTYEQYF.

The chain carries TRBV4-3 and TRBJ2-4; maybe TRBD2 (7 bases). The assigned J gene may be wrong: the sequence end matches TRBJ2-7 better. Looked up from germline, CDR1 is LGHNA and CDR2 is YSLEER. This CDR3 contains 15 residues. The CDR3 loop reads CASSQAEGGAYEQYF. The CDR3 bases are TGCGCCAGCAGCCAGGCCGAAGGGGGGGCCTACGAGCAGTACTTC.

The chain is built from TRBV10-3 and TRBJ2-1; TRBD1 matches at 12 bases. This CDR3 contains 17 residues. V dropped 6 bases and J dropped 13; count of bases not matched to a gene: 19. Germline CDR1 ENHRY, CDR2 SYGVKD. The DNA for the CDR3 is TGTGCCATCAGGGGAACGGGACAGGGGGCTCCCTGGGAGACCCAGTTCTTC. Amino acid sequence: CAIRGTGQGAPWETQFF.

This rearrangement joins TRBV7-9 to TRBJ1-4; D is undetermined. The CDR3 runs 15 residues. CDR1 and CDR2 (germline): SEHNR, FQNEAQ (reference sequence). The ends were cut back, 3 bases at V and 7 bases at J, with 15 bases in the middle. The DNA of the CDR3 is TGTGCCAGCAGCTTGGAGGGAACGCCGACTGAAAAACTGTTTTTT. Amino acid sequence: CASSLEGTPTEKLFF.

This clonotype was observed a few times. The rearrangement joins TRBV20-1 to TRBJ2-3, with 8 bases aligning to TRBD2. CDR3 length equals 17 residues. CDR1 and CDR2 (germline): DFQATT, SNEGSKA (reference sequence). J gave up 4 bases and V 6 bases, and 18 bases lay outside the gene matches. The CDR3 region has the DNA TGCAGTGCCCGACGAATACCCGGGGGGGTTTTCTCAGATACGCAGTATTTT. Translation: CSARRIPGGVFSDTQYF.

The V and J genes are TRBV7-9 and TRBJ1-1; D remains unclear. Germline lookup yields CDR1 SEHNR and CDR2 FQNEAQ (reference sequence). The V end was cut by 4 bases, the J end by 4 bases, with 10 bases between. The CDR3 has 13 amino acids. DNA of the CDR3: TGTGCCAGCAGCTCCAGACTTCTCACTGAAGCTTTCTTT. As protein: CASSSRLLTEAFF. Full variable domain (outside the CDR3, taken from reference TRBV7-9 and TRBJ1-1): DTGVSQNPRHKITKRGQNVTFRCDPISEHNRLYWYRQTLGQGPEFLTYFQNEAQLEKSRLLSDRFSAERPKGSFSTLEIQRTEQGDSAMYLCASSSRLLTEAFFGQGTRLTVV.

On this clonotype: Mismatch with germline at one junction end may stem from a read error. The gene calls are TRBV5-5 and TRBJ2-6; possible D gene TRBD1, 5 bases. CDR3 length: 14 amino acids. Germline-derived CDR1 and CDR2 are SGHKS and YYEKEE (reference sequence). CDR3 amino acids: CASLRSSGANVRTF. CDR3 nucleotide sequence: TGTGCCAGCTTGAGAAGCTCTGGGGCCAACGTCCGGACTTTC.

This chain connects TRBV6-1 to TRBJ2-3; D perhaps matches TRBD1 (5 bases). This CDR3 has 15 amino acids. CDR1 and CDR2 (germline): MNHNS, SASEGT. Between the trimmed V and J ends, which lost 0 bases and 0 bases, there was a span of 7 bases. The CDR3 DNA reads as TGTGCCAGCAGTGAAGCGGGGCAGAGCACAGATACGCAGTATTTT. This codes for CASSEAGQSTDTQYF.

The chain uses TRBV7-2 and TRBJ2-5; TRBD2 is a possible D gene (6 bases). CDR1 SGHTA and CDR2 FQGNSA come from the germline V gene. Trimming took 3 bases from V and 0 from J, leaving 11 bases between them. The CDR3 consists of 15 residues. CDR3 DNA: TGTGCCAGCAGCTTTAGAGGAGGGTACCAAGAGACCCAGTACTTC. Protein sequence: CASSFRGGYQETQYF.